A single sample is the source of the 9 T cell receptor beta chains below, sequenced in a study of blood T cell repertoires in COVID-19. Profiled with immunoSEQ multiplex PCR; TCRdb holds only in-frame clones, not every one. Here the sample spans about 180,000 clones, approximately 88% being singletons. The sample consisted of peripheral blood. These receptors originate from a woman aged 25-40 years with acute or convalescent COVID-19.

The chain joins TRBV28 to TRBJ1-5, with a tentative D call TRBD1 (5 bases). Germline V gives CDR1 MDHEN, CDR2 SYDVKM. V dropped 6 bases and J dropped 6 bases, with 12 bases sitting between them. This CDR3 region has 13 residues. CDR3 region: CASRGGGVQPQHF. In nucleotides, the CDR3 is TGTGCCAGCAGGGGGGGAGGTGTTCAGCCCCAGCATTTT.

This sequence joins TRBV28 and TRBJ2-7; 9 bases are a match to TRBD1. Unmatched junction bases numbered 5, after V lost 8 bases and J lost 3 bases. The CDR3 is made up of 13 amino acids. In germline, CDR1 is MDHEN, CDR2 SYDVKM. CDR3 DNA sequence: TGTGCCAGCCGACAGGGGGGCCTCTACGAGCAGTACTTC. Encoded protein: CASRQGGLYEQYF. The whole variable domain, filled in from reference TRBV28 and TRBJ2-7, reads DVKVTQSSRYLVKRTGEKVFLECVQDMDHENMFWYRQDPGLGLRLIYFSYDVKMKEKGDIPEGYSVSREKKERFSLILESASTNQTSMYLCASRQGGLYEQYFGPGTRLTVT.

This rearrangement joins TRBV19 to TRBJ2-7, with D hard to call. The CDR3 covers 12 residues. From germline, CDR1 is LNHDA and CDR2 SQIVND (reference sequence). V was shortened by 3 bases and J by 4 bases, with 7 bases between the two germline ends. The CDR3 nucleotides are TGTGCCAGTAGTATTCCCCGGTACGAGCAGTACTTC. This encodes CASSIPRYEQYF.

The chain joins TRBV3-1 (or the pseudogene TRBV3-2) to TRBJ1-2; the match to TRBD1 covers 8 bases. The ends lost 3 bases at V and 4 bases at J; junction bases unmatched: 7. The CDR3 spans 15 residues. Looked up from germline, CDR1 is LGHDT and CDR2 is YNNKEL (reference sequence). The CDR3: CASSQQGANSYGYTF. CDR3 nucleotide sequence: TGTGCCAGCAGCCAGCAGGGGGCGAATAGCTATGGCTACACCTTC.

The chain links TRBV11-2 to TRBJ2-1, with a weak D call TRBD2 (6 bases). Per the germline V gene, CDR1 is SGHAT and CDR2 is FQNNGV. V lost 2 bases and J lost 9, with 14 bases in between. The CDR3 totals 14 residues. CDR3 sequence (DNA): TGTGCCAGCAGCTTAATGCGGGGTGTCGGTGAGCAGTTCTTC. Its protein is CASSLMRGVGEQFF.

The V and J genes are TRBV28 and TRBJ1-5; D gene unclear. The V gene's germline CDR1 is MDHEN and CDR2 SYDVKM. V gave up 3 bases and J gave up 12 bases, with 6 bases separating them. The CDR3 has 10 residues. CDR3 loop: CASSFEVQHF. The CDR3 DNA is TGTGCCAGCAGTTTTGAGGTCCAGCATTTT.

CDR3 protein: CASSTRGQDSYNEQFF. The CDR3 DNA is TGTGCCAGCAGCACCCGCGGACAGGACTCCTACAATGAGCAGTTCTTC. The chain combines TRBV4-2 with TRBJ2-1, with 7 bases aligning to TRBD1. The CDR3 runs 16 residues. The germline gives CDR1 LGHNA, CDR2 YNFKEQ. Trimming took 5 bases from V and 0 from J; bases not matched to a gene: 7.

The chain links TRBV4-1 to TRBJ1-2; 8 positions agree with TRBD1. The germline V gene encodes CDR1 MGHRA and CDR2 YSYEKL. V shed 0 bases and J 5 bases; nucleotides not matched to a gene: 11. This CDR3 has 17 amino acids. The CDR3 protein is CASSQDGGTGQGYGYTF. In DNA form, the CDR3 reads TGCGCCAGCAGCCAAGATGGGGGGACAGGTCAGGGGTATGGCTACACCTTC.

This clone has only a few counts. This chain uses TRBV19 with TRBJ1-2; D might be TRBD1 (5 bases). The V gene's germline CDR1 is LNHDA and CDR2 SQIVND (reference sequence). CDR3 size: 12 residues. Trimming took off 11 bases at V and 2 bases at J, with 12 bases between the two ends. CDR3 nucleotide sequence: TGTGCCGTATCGACAGTGAACTATGGCTACACCTTC. Translated: CAVSTVNYGYTF.